Given below is one T cell receptor beta chain in context. The data originate from a study of blood T cell repertoires in COVID-19. Study in general: The United States, Italy and Spain supplied acute and convalescent COVID-19 samples. T cells, B-cell-depleted T cells, or PBMCs supplied cDNA or gDNA.

The CDR3 covers 13 residues. The germline gives CDR1 LNHDA, CDR2 SQIVND (reference sequence). Between the trimmed V and J ends, which lost 6 bases and 7 bases, there was a span of 15 bases. Original analysis: For nucleated cells, counts were estimated from reference gene primer amplification. Using immunoSEQ multiplex PCR, the repertoire was profiled, and TCRdb retains in-frame clones only, with some absent. V, J and clone size derive from that table, while D and trimming were established from the DNA sequence. The data contain 200,000 to 250,000 clones, over 75% of them singletons. The sequence was obtained from a man aged 80 or over with acute or convalescent COVID-19. The sample taken for sequencing was peripheral blood. The chain combines TRBV19 with TRBJ1-2; possibly TRBD1 for D (5 bases). The CDR3 spells CASRIFAGSGYTF. For the CDR3, the DNA is TGTGCCAGTAGGATATTTGCAGGGTCTGGCTACACCTTC. Full variable domain (missing parts from reference TRBV19 and TRBJ1-2): DGGITQSPKYLFRKEGQNVTLSCEQNLNHDAMYWYRQDPGQGLRLIYYSQIVNDFQKGDIAEGYSVSREKKESFPLTVTSAQKNPTAFYLCASRIFAGSGYTFGSGTRLTVV.